The next 32 T cell receptor beta chains were all read from a single sample in a study of blood T cell repertoires in COVID-19. Data came from immunoSEQ multiplex PCR; TCRdb stores just in-frame clones and leaves some out. Of about 320,000 clones in the sample, 80% to 90% are singletons; the top ten hold under 11%. Sequences were obtained from PBMCs or T cells enriched from blood (not recorded which). The receptor set was obtained from a woman under 30 who had recovered from COVID-19.

This chain links TRBV6-5 with TRBJ1-1; possible D gene TRBD1, 6 bases. CDR1 is MNHEY and CDR2 is SVGAGI in the germline V gene. The CDR3 consists of 12 residues. Between the trimmed V and J ends, which lost 5 bases and 5 bases, there was a span of 9 bases. The CDR3 region is CASSHRETEAFF. For the CDR3, the DNA is TGTGCCAGCAGTCACAGGGAGACTGAAGCTTTCTTT.

This chain links TRBV30 with TRBJ1-2, with D possibly being TRBD1 (5 bases). The CDR3 sequence is 15 residues long. V was pared by 2 bases and J by 6 bases, with 19 bases between. From germline, CDR1 is GTSNPN and CDR2 SVGIG (reference sequence). CDR3: CAWSIMGLSPDGYTF. CDR3 coding DNA: TGTGCCTGGAGTATAATGGGACTCTCCCCGGATGGCTACACCTTC.

A note on this clone: Other DNA sequences in the sample encode the same CDR3. The rearrangement links TRBV18 to TRBJ2-5, with 8 bases fitting TRBD1. J was trimmed by 5 bases and V by 2 bases; bases with no gene match: 4. Germline lookup yields CDR1 KGHSH and CDR2 LQKENI. The CDR3 has 14 residues. CDR3 nucleotides: TGTGCCAGCTCACCAGGACAGGGTGGGGAGACCCAGTACTTC. This gives the protein CASSPGQGGETQYF.

The gene calls are TRBV19 and TRBJ1-4; D ambiguous. The CDR3 sequence is 12 residues long. The V end was cut by 6 bases, the J end by 7 bases, with 9 bases between. Germline V gene lookup returns CDR1 LNHDA and CDR2 SQIVND (reference sequence). CDR3 bases: TGTGCCAGTAGCACAGTGGGTGAAAAACTGTTTTTT. It codes for CASSTVGEKLFF.

The rearrangement joins TRBV5-1 to TRBJ2-3; D unresolved. The ends were cut back, 0 bases at V and 1 base at J, with 12 bases in the middle. There are 16 residues in the CDR3. From germline, CDR1 is SGHRS and CDR2 YFSETQ. The CDR3 spells CASSLGAAFGTDTQYF. CDR3 nucleotides: TGCGCCAGCAGCTTGGGAGCCGCTTTTGGCACAGATACGCAGTATTTT.

The V gene is TRBV30, the J gene TRBJ1-6; D uncertain. There are 13 residues in the CDR3. V was shortened by 0 bases and J by 10 bases, with 10 bases between the two germline ends. Germline CDR1 reads GTSNPN; CDR2 reads SVGIG (reference sequence). This CDR3 is CAWSVLYGSPLHF. CDR3 DNA: TGTGCCTGGAGTGTATTGTACGGGTCACCCCTCCACTTT.

This sequence joins TRBV6-5 and TRBJ2-7, with 8 bases that match TRBD1. The CDR3 contains 14 residues. CDR1 MNHEY and CDR2 SVGAGI come from the germline V gene. With V trimmed by 2 bases and J by 4 bases, 4 bases remained unmatched. The CDR3 loop reads CASSYDRGEYEQYF. The CDR3 bases are TGTGCCAGCAGTTACGACAGGGGCGAATACGAGCAGTACTTC.

This clone was seen only a few times. The chain uses TRBV5-1 and TRBJ1-1; tentatively, D is TRBD1 (5 bases). Trimming shortened V by 2 bases and J by 3 bases, and 14 bases separated the two germline ends. Germline V gene sequence: CDR1 SGHRS, CDR2 YFSETQ. The CDR3 totals 15 residues. The CDR3 sequence: CASSFQQGGDTEAFF. The CDR3 DNA sequence: TGCGCCAGCAGCTTCCAGCAGGGAGGGGACACTGAAGCTTTCTTT.

A single count supports this clone. The rearrangement joins TRBV4-1 to TRBJ2-3, with TRBD2 identical over 12 bases. The V segment lost 4 bases and the J segment 3 bases; nucleotides outside the gene matches: 5. The CDR3 is 16 residues long. The germline V gene encodes CDR1 MGHRA and CDR2 YSYEKL. DNA of the CDR3: TGCGCCAGCAGCCTCCGGACTAGCGGGATTACAGATACGCAGTATTTT. Its protein product is CASSLRTSGITDTQYF.

The V call is TRBV11-2, the J call TRBJ1-2; TRBD1 matches at 7 bases. Trimming took 8 bases from V and 8 from J; bases not matched to a gene: 11. Germline CDR1 is SGHAT and CDR2 is FQNNGV. The CDR3 sequence is 13 residues long. The CDR3 protein is CASRAGGTRGYTF. The CDR3 DNA reads TGTGCCAGCCGGGCAGGGGGGACTAGGGGCTACACCTTC.

The gene calls are TRBV5-4 and TRBJ2-2; 14 bases agree with TRBD2. The CDR3 runs 16 residues. J gave up 5 bases and V 4 bases, and 4 bases lay outside the gene matches. In germline, CDR1 is SGHNT, CDR2 YYREEE (reference sequence). The CDR3 DNA sequence: TGTGCCAGCAGCCGGGGACTAGCGGGAGCGACCGGGGAGCTGTTTTTT. Protein: CASSRGLAGATGELFF. The full variable domain, in which reference TRBV5-4 and TRBJ2-2 provide the parts outside the CDR3, is ETGVTQSPTHLIKTRGQQVTLRCSSQSGHNTVSWYQQALGQGPQFIFQYYREEENGRGNFPPRFSGLQFPNYSSELNVNALELDDSALYLCASSRGLAGATGELFFGEGSRLTVL.

This chain joins TRBV13 and TRBJ1-1; D possibly corresponds to TRBD1 (5 bases). The germline V and J ends were trimmed by 4 bases and 6 bases, with 9 bases remaining between them. This CDR3 is 12 amino acids long. Per germline, CDR1 PRHDT and CDR2 FYEKMQ (reference sequence). The CDR3 reads CASSSGGAEAFF. The CDR3 DNA is TGTGCCAGCAGCTCGGGGGGGGCTGAAGCTTTCTTT.

The rearrangement links TRBV7-9 to TRBJ2-3, with 10 bases that match TRBD2. The CDR3 totals 16 residues. J gave up 6 bases and V 2 bases, and 8 bases lay outside the gene matches. In germline, CDR1 is SEHNR, CDR2 FQNEAQ (reference sequence). CDR3 nucleotide sequence: TGTGCCAGCAGCTTACTTGGGACTAGCGAGTCGGATACGCAGTATTTT. Translated: CASSLLGTSESDTQYF. Variable domain in full (rest from reference TRBV7-9 and TRBJ2-3): DTGVSQNPRHKITKRGQNVTFRCDPISEHNRLYWYRQTLGQGPEFLTYFQNEAQLEKSRLLSDRFSAERPKGSFSTLEIQRTEQGDSAMYLCASSLLGTSESDTQYFGPGTRLTVL.

V is TRBV10-3 and J is TRBJ1-5; no definite D call. Deletions cut 6 bases from V and 2 bases from J, with 11 bases between. The CDR3 loop spans 14 amino acids. Germline V lookup: CDR1 ENHRY, CDR2 SYGVKD. CDR3 in DNA: TGTGCCATCAGAGCAAGCGATGGCAATCAGCCCCAGCATTTT. Protein sequence: CAIRASDGNQPQHF.

The chain carries TRBV27 and TRBJ2-1, with a weak D call TRBD2 (5 bases). Trimming stripped 4 bases from V and 0 bases from J, with 7 bases between. The CDR3 is 14 amino acids. Germline CDR1 reads MNHEY; CDR2 reads SMNVEV (reference sequence). The CDR3, as DNA: TGTGCCAGCAGTTCTAGCAGCTCCTACAATGAGCAGTTCTTC. Translation: CASSSSSSYNEQFF.

The V gene is TRBV3-1 (or the pseudogene TRBV3-2), the J gene TRBJ2-5, with 8 bases that match TRBD1. The V gene end was trimmed by 5 bases and the J gene end by 5 bases; junction bases not matched to a gene: 13. Germline CDR1 and CDR2: LGHDT and YNNKEL (reference sequence). There are 16 residues in the CDR3. CDR3 in amino acids: CASSYLGAGGEETQYF. The CDR3 DNA follows: TGTGCCAGCAGCTATCTTGGGGCAGGGGGCGAGGAGACCCAGTACTTC.

This chain links TRBV29-1 with TRBJ1-1; 9 bases are shared with TRBD1. The CDR3 covers 14 residues. Trimming removed 7 bases from V and 4 bases from J; junction bases left unmatched: 10. CDR1 SQVTM and CDR2 ANQGSEA come from the germline V gene. The CDR3 nucleotides read TGCAGCGCCCCTGGGGACAGGGTCGGCACTGAAGCTTTCTTT. This codes for CSAPGDRVGTEAFF.

This chain uses TRBV19 with TRBJ1-5; TRBD1 matches at 8 bases. With V trimmed by 7 bases and J by 5 bases, 7 bases remained unmatched. The germline V gene has CDR1 LNHDA and CDR2 SQIVND (reference sequence). This CDR3 has 14 residues. CDR3 amino acids: CASTHRTGHQPQHF. The CDR3 bases are TGTGCCAGTACCCATCGGACAGGGCATCAGCCCCAGCATTTT.

This chain connects TRBV12-5 to TRBJ1-1; 7 bases are shared with TRBD1. The CDR3 is made up of 18 amino acids. Germline V CDR1 and CDR2: LGHNT, FRNRAP. V dropped 1 base and J dropped 3; count of bases not matched to a gene: 14. The CDR3 sequence is CASGLAIDRARLDTEAFF. The DNA for the CDR3 is TGTGCTAGTGGTTTGGCCATCGACAGGGCCCGGTTGGACACTGAAGCTTTCTTT.

This chain links TRBV7-2 with TRBJ1-5; D is perhaps TRBD1 (6 bases). From germline, CDR1 is SGHTA and CDR2 FQGNSA. V dropped 4 bases and J dropped 4 bases, with 11 bases sitting between them. The CDR3 loop spans 14 amino acids. The CDR3 here is CASSSQGGNQPQHF. CDR3 sequence (DNA): TGTGCCAGCAGCTCGCAAGGGGGTAATCAGCCCCAGCATTTT.

The chain couples TRBV24-1 to TRBJ1-5; tentatively, D is TRBD1 (5 bases). Germline V gene sequence: CDR1 KGHDR, CDR2 SFDVKD. Trimming took 3 bases from V and 10 from J, leaving 24 bases between them. The CDR3 loop spans 17 amino acids. The CDR3 spells CATSDGGDSGLGPPQHF. The DNA for the CDR3 is TGTGCCACCAGTGATGGCGGGGACTCGGGTTTGGGTCCTCCCCAGCATTTT.

The CDR3 bases are TGCAGCGTTTTGCGCAGGGAAGAGACCCAGTACTTC. Its translation: CSVLRREETQYF. The chain has TRBV29-1 and TRBJ2-5; a possible D gene is TRBD1 (5 bases). Deletions cut 5 bases from V and 3 bases from J, with 10 bases between. Looked up from germline, CDR1 is SQVTM and CDR2 is ANQGSEA. The CDR3 totals 12 residues. The whole variable domain, remainder taken from reference TRBV29-1 and TRBJ2-5, is SAVISQKPSRDICQRGTSLTIQCQVDSQVTMMFWYRQQPGQSLTLIATANQGSEATYESGFVIDKFPISRPNLTFSTLTVSNMSPEDSSIYLCSVLRREETQYFGPGTRLLVL.

The chain joins TRBV3-1 (or the pseudogene TRBV3-2) to TRBJ1-1, with TRBD1 identical over 8 bases. This CDR3 has 16 amino acids. Losses at the gene ends were 1 base for V and 5 bases for J; bases not matched to a gene: 9. CDR1 is LGHDT and CDR2 is YNNKEL in the germline V gene (reference sequence). The CDR3 loop is CASSQVSGQGGTEAFF. CDR3 sequence (DNA): TGTGCCAGCAGCCAAGTATCCGGACAGGGTGGGACTGAAGCTTTCTTT.

Only a few counts were recorded for this clone. The chain is built from TRBV11-3 and TRBJ2-1; perhaps TRBD2 as D (6 bases). Per germline, CDR1 SGHNT and CDR2 YENEEA. V was clipped by 4 bases and J by 7 bases, with 26 bases between them. This CDR3 is built from 18 residues. Written as DNA, the CDR3 is TGTGCCAGCAGCTACTCCCCGACGGGGGAACTAGCAGGTAATGAGCAGTTCTTC. It translates to CASSYSPTGELAGNEQFF.

This rearrangement joins TRBV11-2 to TRBJ1-1, with D perhaps TRBD1 (5 bases). The CDR3 length is 15 residues. CDR1 SGHAT and CDR2 FQNNGV come from the germline V gene. V dropped 5 bases and J dropped 1 base, with 14 bases sitting between them. CDR3 loop: CASSNGGIKNTEAFF. The CDR3 nucleotides read TGTGCCAGCAGCAACGGGGGAATCAAGAACACTGAAGCTTTCTTT.

The chain carries TRBV11-2 and TRBJ1-6; D call uncertain. CDR1 and CDR2 from the germline V gene are SGHAT and FQNNGV. Trimming pared 5 bases from V and 7 bases from J, leaving 18 bases between. This CDR3 spans 16 amino acids. CDR3 region: CASSRDQPILNSPLHF. Here the CDR3 DNA reads TGTGCCAGCAGCCGGGATCAGCCTATCCTCAATTCACCCCTCCACTTT.

V is TRBV11-2 and J is TRBJ2-4; 7 nucleotides align to TRBD2. CDR1 SGHAT and CDR2 FQNNGV come from the germline V gene. The CDR3 runs 14 residues. V dropped 3 bases and J dropped 4; count of bases not matched to a gene: 3. This chain's CDR3 is CASSFGTIKNIQYF. CDR3 coding DNA: TGTGCCAGCAGCTTTGGGACTATAAAAAACATTCAGTACTTC.

The V call is TRBV5-1, the J call TRBJ1-1, with TRBD1 as a possible D gene (6 bases). The germline V and J ends were trimmed by 2 bases and 4 bases, with 12 bases remaining between them. From germline, CDR1 is SGHRS and CDR2 YFSETQ. The CDR3 is 14 residues long. The CDR3 coding sequence is TGCGCCAGCAGCTTTTCAGGGGCGGGCACTGAAGCTTTCTTT. This translates into CASSFSGAGTEAFF.

The gene calls are TRBV5-1 and TRBJ2-7; the match to TRBD1 covers 9 bases. The CDR3 is made up of 15 amino acids. V was clipped by 0 bases and J by 2 bases; unmatched bases: 3. Germline-derived CDR1 and CDR2 are SGHRS and YFSETQ. CDR3: CASSLGGQGTYEQYF. The CDR3 DNA follows: TGCGCCAGCAGCTTGGGGGGACAGGGTACCTACGAGCAGTACTTC. The complete variable domain, with remaining parts taken from reference TRBV5-1 and TRBJ2-7, reads KAGVTQTPRYLIKTRGQQVTLSCSPISGHRSVSWYQQTPGQGLQFLFEYFSETQRNKGNFPGRFSGRQFSNSRSEMNVSTLELGDSALYLCASSLGGQGTYEQYFGPGTRLTVT.

V and J are TRBV30 and TRBJ1-2; D uncertain. V was shortened by 0 bases and J by 8 bases, with 10 bases between the two germline ends. This CDR3 has 12 amino acids. Germline assignment: CDR1 GTSNPN and CDR2 SVGIG (reference sequence). This CDR3 reads CAWSVSLKGYTF. CDR3 sequence (DNA): TGTGCCTGGAGTGTAAGTCTAAAAGGCTACACCTTC. Looking up the rest from reference TRBV30 and TRBJ1-2 gives the full variable domain: SQTIHQWPATLVQPVGSPLSLECTVEGTSNPNLYWYRQAAGRGLQLLFYSVGIGQISSEVPQNLSASRPQDRQFILSSKKLLLSDSGFYLCAWSVSLKGYTFGSGTRLTVV.

The rearrangement joins TRBV10-3 to TRBJ1-3; D not resolved. There are 14 residues in the CDR3. Germline lookup yields CDR1 ENHRY and CDR2 SYGVKD. The ends were cut back, 4 bases at V and 4 bases at J, with 11 bases in the middle. The CDR3 coding sequence is TGTGCCATCAGTGCACAGCAAGGAGGAAACACCATATATTTT. It is translated as CAISAQQGGNTIYF.

This clone was seen only a few times. This chain links TRBV19 with TRBJ1-4, with D perhaps TRBD1 (5 bases). The germline gives CDR1 LNHDA, CDR2 SQIVND (reference sequence). This CDR3 has 15 residues. V was clipped by 3 bases and J by 1 base, with 9 bases between them. The CDR3 region is CASSIVGGTNEKLFF. The CDR3 coding sequence is TGTGCCAGTAGTATTGTCGGGGGAACTAATGAAAAACTGTTTTTT.